Listed below are T cell receptor beta chains from one sample, sequenced in a study of T-cell memory formation after mild COVID-19. TCRdb recomputed calls from the 5' RACE reads with MiXCR, one row per CDR3 protein. The table includes a few hundred thousand distinct CDR3 sequences, about 20% detected once. The source material was PBMCs or a T cell subset sorted from them (not recorded which). Receptor source: an adult woman who had mild COVID-19 (a few samples of this study predate the infection). Cell type and time point are not known. Each CDR3 is given with its conserved first and last residue. The order of the fields is CDR3 protein, CDR3 DNA, J gene, clone size, D gene, V gene. The D gene is left open where the match is weak. Clone size appears in some rows only: once, few, many, or a class for an expanded clone.

CDR3aa: CASSSGTGCMNTEAFF; CDR3nt: TGTGCCAGCAGCTCGGGGACAGGATGCATGAACACTGAAGCTTTCTTT; j_gene: TRBJ1-1; abundance: few; d_gene: -; v_gene: TRBV12-1
CDR3aa: CSVEKGPDTQYF; CDR3nt: TGCAGCGTTGAAAAAGGCCCAGATACGCAGTATTTT; j_gene: TRBJ2-3; abundance: -; d_gene: -; v_gene: TRBV29-1
CDR3aa: CASSPGQALQETQYF; CDR3nt: TGTGCCAGCAGCCCAGGACAGGCCCTCCAAGAGACCCAGTACTTC; j_gene: TRBJ2-5; abundance: -; d_gene: TRBD1; v_gene: TRBV3-1
CDR3aa: CASSLRESSYNEQFF; CDR3nt: TGTGCCAGCAGTTTGCGGGAGAGCTCCTACAATGAGCAGTTCTTC; j_gene: TRBJ2-1; abundance: many; d_gene: TRBD2; v_gene: TRBV12-3/TRBV12-4
CDR3aa: CASSSGGPGTQYF; CDR3nt: TGTGCCAGCAGTTCCGGAGGGCCCGGGACCCAGTACTTC; j_gene: TRBJ2-5; abundance: once; d_gene: -; v_gene: TRBV2
CDR3aa: CASSLRDYPVNEQFF; CDR3nt: TGTGCAAGCAGCCTTAGGGACTACCCCGTCAATGAGCAGTTCTTC; j_gene: TRBJ2-1; abundance: -; d_gene: TRBD2; v_gene: TRBV7-2
CDR3aa: CASSPTTSKFGYTF; CDR3nt: TGTGCCAGCTCACCAACGACGTCGAAATTCGGCTACACCTTC; j_gene: TRBJ1-2; abundance: few; d_gene: -; v_gene: TRBV18
CDR3aa: CASSRNPRLAGPQAYEQYF; CDR3nt: TGTGCCAGCAGCCGAAACCCCCGACTAGCGGGACCGCAAGCCTACGAGCAGTACTTC; j_gene: TRBJ2-7; abundance: -; d_gene: TRBD2; v_gene: TRBV27
CDR3aa: CASSSHDLVTFSYEQYF; CDR3nt: TGTGCCAGCAGCTCGCACGATCTAGTCACCTTTTCCTACGAGCAGTACTTC; j_gene: TRBJ2-7; abundance: -; d_gene: -; v_gene: TRBV5-6
CDR3aa: CASSWGDGTEAFF; CDR3nt: TGTGCCAGCAGCTGGGGGGACGGTACTGAAGCTTTCTTT; j_gene: TRBJ1-1; abundance: -; d_gene: -; v_gene: TRBV5-5
CDR3aa: CASSPTTSRYEQYF; CDR3nt: TGTGCCAGCAGTCCGACGACTAGCCGCTACGAGCAGTACTTC; j_gene: TRBJ2-7; abundance: -; d_gene: TRBD2; v_gene: TRBV12-3/TRBV12-4
CDR3aa: CASSRTASNEKLFF; CDR3nt: TGTGCCAGCAGTCGGACAGCTTCTAATGAAAAACTGTTTTTT; j_gene: TRBJ1-4; abundance: many; d_gene: -; v_gene: TRBV6-5